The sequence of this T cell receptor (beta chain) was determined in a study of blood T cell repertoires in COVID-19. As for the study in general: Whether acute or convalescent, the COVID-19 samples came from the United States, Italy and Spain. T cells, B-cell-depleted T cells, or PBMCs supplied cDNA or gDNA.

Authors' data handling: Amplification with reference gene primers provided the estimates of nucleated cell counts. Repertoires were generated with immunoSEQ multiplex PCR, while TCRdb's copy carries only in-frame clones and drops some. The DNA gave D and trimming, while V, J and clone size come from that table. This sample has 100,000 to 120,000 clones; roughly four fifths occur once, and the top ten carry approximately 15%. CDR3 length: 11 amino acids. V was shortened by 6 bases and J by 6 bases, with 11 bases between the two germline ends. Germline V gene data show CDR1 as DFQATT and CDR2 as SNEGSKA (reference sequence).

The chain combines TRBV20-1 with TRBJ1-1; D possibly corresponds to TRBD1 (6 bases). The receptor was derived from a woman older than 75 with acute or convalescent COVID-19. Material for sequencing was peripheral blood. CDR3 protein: CSADNRAEAFF. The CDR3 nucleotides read TGCAGTGCCGACAACAGGGCTGAAGCTTTCTTT.